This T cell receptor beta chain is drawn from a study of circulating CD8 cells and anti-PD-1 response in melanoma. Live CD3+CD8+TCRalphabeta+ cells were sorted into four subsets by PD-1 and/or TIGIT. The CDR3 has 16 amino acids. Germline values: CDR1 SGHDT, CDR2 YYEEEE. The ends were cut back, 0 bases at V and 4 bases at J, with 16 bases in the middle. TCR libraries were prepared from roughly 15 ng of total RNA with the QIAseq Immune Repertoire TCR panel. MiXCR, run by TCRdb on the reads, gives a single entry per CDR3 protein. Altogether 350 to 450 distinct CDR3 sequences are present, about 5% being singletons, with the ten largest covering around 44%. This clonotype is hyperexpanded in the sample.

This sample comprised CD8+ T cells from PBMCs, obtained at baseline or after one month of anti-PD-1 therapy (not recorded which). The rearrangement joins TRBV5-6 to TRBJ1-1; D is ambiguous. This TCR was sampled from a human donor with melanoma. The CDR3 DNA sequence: TGTGCCAGCAGCTTGGAGTTCTCCATTGGGGTCACTGAAGCTTTCTTT. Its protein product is CASSLEFSIGVTEAFF.